Listed below are T cell receptor beta chains from one sample, sequenced in a study of technical replicates of blood from a few donors. TCRdb's table, derived via immunoSEQ multiplex PCR, lists solely in-frame clones and lacks some. The sample consists of over 10,000 clones, around 85% of them appearing once. The sample was PBMCs. The origin of the receptors is a human donor in good health. Both conserved end residues are part of each CDR3. The order of the fields is J gene, D gene, V gene, clone size, CDR3 length, CDR3 DNA, CDR3 protein. D genes are given only for firm matches. Not all rows give a size; the values are once, few, many and, for expanded clones, a class.

>TRBJ2-1|-|TRBV5-4|-|16
TGTGCCAGCAGCTTGGGTCGGGAGACGATTGAGGGTGAGCAGTTCTTC
CASSLGRETIEGEQFF
>TRBJ2-7|-|TRBV6-5|few|15
TGTGCCAGCAGTTACGGCGGGACGCAAGTCTACGAGCAGTACTTC
CASSYGGTQVYEQYF
>TRBJ1-5|-|TRBV6-1|-|15
TGTGCCAGCAGTCTCCGGGGAGTGAACAATCAGCCCCAGCATTTT
CASSLRGVNNQPQHF
>TRBJ2-1|-|TRBV2|once|13
TGTGCCACCGGGGAGGTCTTATCGGGTGAGCAGTTCTTC
CATGEVLSGEQFF
>TRBJ2-7|-|TRBV7-9|-|12
TGTGCCAGCAGCTTTGGACATGTAGAGCAGTACTTC
CASSFGHVEQYF
>TRBJ2-7|TRBD1|TRBV28|-|15
TGTGCCAGCAGTTTACCGGGACAGGGGGCCTACGAGCAGTACTTC
CASSLPGQGAYEQYF
>TRBJ2-4|-|TRBV19|-|15
TGTGCCAGTAGTATGGATCTGGACTGGAAAAACATTCAGTACTTC
CASSMDLDWKNIQYF
>TRBJ1-1|-|TRBV28|-|14
TGTGCCAGCAGTTTACCCCCCAGGAACACTGAAGCTTTCTTT
CASSLPPRNTEAFF
>TRBJ2-5|-|TRBV6-5|-|11
TGTGCCAGCAGTGGCAGTGAAACCCAGTACTTC
CASSGSETQYF
>TRBJ1-1|-|TRBV25-1|-|14
TGTGCCAGCAGTGATACAGGGAAGAACACTGAAGCTTTCTTT
CASSDTGKNTEAFF
>TRBJ2-1|-|TRBV27|-|17
TGTGCCAGCAGTTTGACCGGAGGGCCGCCTCAGTACAATGAGCAGTTCTTC
CASSLTGGPPQYNEQFF
>TRBJ2-1|-|TRBV7-9|once|14
TGTGCCAGCAGCTTTAACAGGGGAGGCAATGAGCAGTTCTTC
CASSFNRGGNEQFF
>TRBJ2-1|TRBD2|TRBV19|-|16
TGTGCCAGTAGTCCGCGGGGTAGCGGGATCTACAATGAGCAGTTCTTC
CASSPRGSGIYNEQFF
>TRBJ2-7|-|TRBV11-2|-|14
TGTGCCAGCAGCTTAGCGCTAACCGCGAGTGAGCAGTACTTC
CASSLALTASEQYF
>TRBJ2-3|TRBD1|TRBV6-1|-|15
TGTGCCAGCAGTGTAGCCGGGACAGGGGCAGATACGCAGTATTTT
CASSVAGTGADTQYF
>TRBJ2-7|TRBD1|TRBV6-5|once|14
TGTGCCAGCAGGCCACGGACAGGGACCTACGAGCAGTACTTC
CASRPRTGTYEQYF
>TRBJ1-3|-|TRBV18|-|16
TGTGCCAGCTCACCATCCGGGGGAAACTCTGGAAACACCATATATTTT
CASSPSGGNSGNTIYF
>TRBJ2-7|TRBD2|TRBV5-4|-|16
TGTGCCAGCAGTCCGCTAGCGGGAGAACCAACCTACGAGCAGTACTTC
CASSPLAGEPTYEQYF
>TRBJ2-7|-|TRBV25-1|-|13
TGTGCCAGCAGTGGGCAGGGCCCACGCGAGCAGTACTTC
CASSGQGPREQYF
>TRBJ2-1|TRBD1|TRBV29-1|-|15
TGCAGCGTTGAGGGACAGGGCACTTTTTGGAATGAGCAGTTCTTC
CSVEGQGTFWNEQFF
>TRBJ1-2|TRBD1|TRBV30|-|13
TGTGCCTGGGGAAGGGACAGGCCCCGTGGCTACACCTTC
CAWGRDRPRGYTF
>TRBJ2-1|-|TRBV5-4|-|12
TGTGCCAGCAGCAAAGGGGCAGGTGAGCAGTTCTTC
CASSKGAGEQFF
>TRBJ2-6|-|TRBV6-5|-|15
TGTGCCAGCAGCTTACTGCTCGCTGGGGCCAACGTCCTGACTTTC
CASSLLLAGANVLTF
>TRBJ1-1|-|TRBV30|once|15
TGTGCCTCCGCAGCCGGGGCGCTAGGGAGGCCTGAAGCTTTCTTT
CASAAGALGRPEAFF
>TRBJ2-3|TRBD2|TRBV13|-|15
TGTGCCAGCAGCCCGTTGACTAGCTTGACAGATACGCAGTATTTT
CASSPLTSLTDTQYF
>TRBJ2-1|TRBD2|TRBV10-2|-|14
TGCGCCAGCAGTGCTACTAGCGGATACAATGAGCAGTTCTTC
CASSATSGYNEQFF
>TRBJ2-2|-|TRBV4-2|few|16
TGTGCCAGCAGCCAAGATGAGGCAGGGGGGAACGGGGAGCTGTTTTTT
CASSQDEAGGNGELFF
>TRBJ1-4|-|TRBV6-5|-|13
TGTGCCAGCAGGGACAGCCTGGATGAAAAACTGTTTTTT
CASRDSLDEKLFF
>TRBJ1-2|-|TRBV25-1|-|15
TGTGCCAGCAGGGATTCAGTGGGCAGGGAATATGGCTACACCTTC
CASRDSVGREYGYTF
>TRBJ1-2|-|TRBV6-5|-|13
TGTGCCAGCAGTTACTCAGGGGAGGGTGGCTACACCTTC
CASSYSGEGGYTF
>TRBJ1-2|-|TRBV7-9|-|12
TGTGCCAGCAGCCAAACTAGCTATGGCTACACCTTC
CASSQTSYGYTF
>TRBJ1-4|TRBD1|TRBV5-1|-|13
TGCGCCAGCCGGCCGGGGGACAGTAAAAAACTGTTTTTT
CASRPGDSKKLFF
>TRBJ2-1|-|TRBV6-5|-|14
TGTGCCAGCGGCCGGGAGTTCACCTACAATGAGCAGTTCTTC
CASGREFTYNEQFF
>TRBJ2-2|TRBD1|TRBV7-6|-|14
TGTGCCAGCAGCTCGGGGACAGGGCCCGGGGAGCTGTTTTTT
CASSSGTGPGELFF
>TRBJ2-5|-|TRBV12-5|-|13
TGTGCTAGTGGTTTAGGGGGTGGCGAGACCCAGTACTTC
CASGLGGGETQYF
>TRBJ1-2|TRBD1|TRBV4-1|-|16
TGCGCCAGCAGCCAAGATCCGGGACAGGGAATGTATGGCTACACCTTC
CASSQDPGQGMYGYTF